A single TCR beta chain is shown here with its context. A read error may produce the germline difference seen at one junction end. The entry originates in a study of T cell responses to AZD1222 COVID-19 vaccine. There are 15 residues in the CDR3. Looked up from germline, CDR1 is GTSNPN and CDR2 is SVGIG (reference sequence). Clones were read by immunoSEQ multiplex PCR, and TCRdb kept only the in-frame ones, dropping some. The table has some 150,000 clones, roughly 90% seen once; the top ten hold roughly 4%. The receptor was isolated from an adult who received the AZD1222 COVID-19 vaccine. The specimen comprised peripheral blood, sampled 28 days after the second AZD1222 dose. The rearrangement links TRBV30 to TRBJ1-1; D is possibly TRBD1 (6 bases). CDR3 bases: TGTGCCTGGAGTCCCCCGGGACACCTGAATACTGAAGCTTTCTTT. Amino acids: CAWSPPGHLNTEAFF.